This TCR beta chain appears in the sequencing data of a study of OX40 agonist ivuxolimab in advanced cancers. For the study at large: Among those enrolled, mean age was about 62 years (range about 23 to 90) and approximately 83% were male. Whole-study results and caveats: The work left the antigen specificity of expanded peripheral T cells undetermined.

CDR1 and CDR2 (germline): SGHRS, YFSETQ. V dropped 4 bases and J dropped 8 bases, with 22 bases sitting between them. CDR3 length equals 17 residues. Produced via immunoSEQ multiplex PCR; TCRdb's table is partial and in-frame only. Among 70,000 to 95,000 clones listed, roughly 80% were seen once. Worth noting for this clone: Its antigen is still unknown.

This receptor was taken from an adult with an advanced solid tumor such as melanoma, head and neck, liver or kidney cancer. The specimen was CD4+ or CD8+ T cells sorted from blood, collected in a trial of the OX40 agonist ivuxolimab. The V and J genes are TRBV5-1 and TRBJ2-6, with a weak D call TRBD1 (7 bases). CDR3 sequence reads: CASSAGLTGTLPNVLTF. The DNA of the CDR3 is TGCGCCAGCAGCGCGGGGTTGACAGGGACCCTACCCAACGTCCTGACTTTC.